The 32 T cell receptor beta chains presented below share a single source sample, sequenced in a study of blood T cell repertoires in COVID-19 (dated by TCRdb to the early 2020s). The library was obtained by the immunoSEQ multiplex PCR assay. Held by TCRdb, this immuneACCESS table contains in-frame sequences only and omits some clones. Under half of the omission traces to an unresolved V gene where checked; the cause of the rest is unknown. For this sample there are around 75,000 clones; roughly 89% appear just once. 5% to 6% of the sample is held by the ten biggest clonotypes. Sequenced input: peripheral blood. These receptors originate from a man between 45 and 60 years old with acute or convalescent COVID-19.

The chain carries TRBV18 and TRBJ2-5; 16 nucleotides align to TRBD2. The CDR3 runs 16 residues. Germline CDR1 and CDR2: KGHSH and LQKENI. The V gene end was trimmed by 4 bases and the J gene end by 2 bases; junction bases not matched to a gene: 1. In DNA, the CDR3 is TGTGCCAGCTCACAGGGACTAGCGGGAGGGCAAGAGACCCAGTACTTC. This translates into CASSQGLAGGQETQYF.

This sequence joins TRBV5-1 and TRBJ2-5, with a weak D call TRBD2 (5 bases). Germline loops: CDR1 SGHRS, CDR2 YFSETQ. Trimming left V 1 base short and J 2 bases short, with 9 bases between. This CDR3 has 14 amino acids. CDR3: CASSLSGPQETQYF. CDR3 coding DNA: TGCGCCAGCAGCTTGAGCGGCCCACAAGAGACCCAGTACTTC.

The chain recombines TRBV25-1 with TRBJ1-2, with 8 bases matching TRBD1. Germline CDR1 MGHDK, CDR2 SYGVNS. The CDR3 extends over 17 amino acids. V trimming: 0 bases; J trimming: 4 bases; junction bases outside the gene matches: 10. The DNA for the CDR3 is TGTGCCAGCAGTGAATATAACCCCGGACAGGGCGGCTATGGCTACACCTTC. As protein: CASSEYNPGQGGYGYTF.

This chain joins TRBV15 and TRBJ1-5; 7 bases are a match to TRBD1. CDR1 is LNHNV and CDR2 is YYDKDF in the germline V gene (reference sequence). The CDR3 has 15 amino acids. V lost 0 bases to trimming and J lost 6 bases; unmatched junction nucleotides: 5. The CDR3 bases are TGTGCCACCAGCAGAGATCCAGGGGGTTCTCAGCCCCAGCATTTT. Its translation is CATSRDPGGSQPQHF.

This clone was recorded once. The gene calls are TRBV19 and TRBJ2-3, with D perhaps matching TRBD2 (5 bases). In germline, CDR1 is LNHDA, CDR2 SQIVND (reference sequence). The CDR3 totals 16 residues. The V end was cut by 5 bases, the J end by 2 bases, with 17 bases between. CDR3 bases: TGTGCCAGTAGTTCGGTCGAGGGTCTCTTCACAGATACGCAGTATTTT. Translation: CASSSVEGLFTDTQYF.

This clone was detected once. This sequence joins TRBV2 and TRBJ2-1; D possibly corresponds to TRBD2 (6 bases). This CDR3 is built from 12 residues. V lost 5 bases to trimming and J lost 9 bases, with 11 bases between them. CDR1 is SNHLY, CDR2 FYNNEI, per germline. CDR3 residues: CASSILAVEQFF. DNA of the CDR3: TGTGCCAGCAGTATATTAGCGGTTGAGCAGTTCTTC.

CDR3 in amino acids: CATSDSRTQETQYF. The CDR3, as DNA: TGTGCCACCAGTGATTCCAGGACTCAAGAGACCCAGTACTTC. The rearrangement uses TRBV24-1 and TRBJ2-5, with D tentatively TRBD2 (5 bases). V was trimmed by 2 bases and J by 2 bases, leaving 8 bases between them. The CDR3 extends over 14 amino acids. Germline assignment: CDR1 KGHDR and CDR2 SFDVKD.

CDR3 loop: CASSPGDRAYEQYF. Here the CDR3 DNA reads TGTGCCAGCAGCCCGGGGGACAGGGCCTACGAGCAGTACTTC. V is TRBV11-2 and J is TRBJ2-7, with 9 nucleotides matching TRBD1. This CDR3 comprises 14 residues. Germline assignment: CDR1 SGHAT and CDR2 FQNNGV. J was trimmed by 2 bases and V by 5 bases; bases with no gene match: 4.

The rearrangement joins TRBV24-1 to TRBJ1-2, with D uncertain. The CDR3 is made up of 11 amino acids. Germline V lookup: CDR1 KGHDR, CDR2 SFDVKD. The V and J ends lost 4 bases and 7 bases respectively, with 6 bases between them. The CDR3 nucleotides are TGTGCCACCAGTGACGGGTTTGGCTACACCTTC. This encodes CATSDGFGYTF.

The chain has TRBV6-5 and TRBJ2-5; TRBD2 might be the D (5 bases). This CDR3 contains 14 residues. The V gene's germline CDR1 is MNHEY and CDR2 SVGAGI. The V and J ends lost 8 bases and 2 bases respectively, with 15 bases between them. The CDR3 nucleotides read TGTGCCAGCGGACTCCCCACCGCACAAGAGACCCAGTACTTC. Translated: CASGLPTAQETQYF.

This rearrangement joins TRBV12-5 to TRBJ2-1, with 8 bases that match TRBD2. V gave up 8 bases and J gave up 1 base; unmatched junction bases: 7. The CDR3 extends over 15 amino acids. The germline V gene encodes CDR1 LGHNT and CDR2 FRNRAP. The CDR3 here is CASRGGTSSYNEQFF. The CDR3 DNA is TGTGCTAGTAGGGGGGGGACTAGTTCCTACAATGAGCAGTTCTTC.

V and J are TRBV7-9 and TRBJ1-6; maybe TRBD1 (6 bases). The CDR3 has 16 residues. The germline V gene encodes CDR1 SEHNR and CDR2 FQNEAQ (reference sequence). Trimming pared 5 bases from V and 7 bases from J, leaving 18 bases between. In DNA form, the CDR3 reads TGTGCCAGCAGCCCAATAGATCAGGGGAAGAATTCACCCCTCCACTTT. As protein: CASSPIDQGKNSPLHF.

In this sample, this clone turned up once. CDR3 bases: TGTGCCATCAGGAGGCCGGGACAGGGCGCTATCTATGGCTACACCTTC. Translation gives CAIRRPGQGAIYGYTF. The gene calls are TRBV10-3 and TRBJ1-2; 9 bases are shared with TRBD1. V shed 6 bases and J 4 bases; nucleotides not matched to a gene: 12. Per the germline V gene, CDR1 is ENHRY and CDR2 is SYGVKD. The CDR3 is made up of 16 amino acids.

The chain has TRBV5-1 and TRBJ2-2; 9 nucleotides agree with TRBD2. There are 16 residues in the CDR3. Germline V gene data show CDR1 as SGHRS and CDR2 as YFSETQ. With 0 bases clipped from V and 5 bases from J, the junction kept 5 bases outside the gene matches. CDR3 amino acids: CASSLGGRAGTGELFF. In DNA, the CDR3 is TGCGCCAGCAGCTTGGGCGGGAGGGCCGGTACCGGGGAGCTGTTTTTT.

The chain links TRBV10-2 to TRBJ1-1; 9 bases line up with TRBD1. This CDR3 is 14 amino acids long. In germline, CDR1 is WSHSY, CDR2 SAAADI. Trimming at V came to 10 bases and at J to 4 bases, leaving 10 bases not matched to a gene. The chain's CDR3 is CAIMGQGGSTEAFF. DNA of the CDR3: TGCGCCATCATGGGACAGGGAGGAAGCACTGAAGCTTTCTTT.

The chain joins TRBV15 to TRBJ2-7; D is unclear. Germline CDR1 and CDR2: LNHNV and YYDKDF (reference sequence). There are 13 residues in the CDR3. The germline V and J ends were trimmed by 5 bases and 6 bases, with 14 bases remaining between them. The CDR3 sequence is CATSLTISGEQYF. CDR3 DNA sequence: TGTGCCACCAGCCTAACCATCTCCGGCGAGCAGTACTTC. The whole variable domain, remainder taken from reference TRBV15 and TRBJ2-7, is DAMVIQNPRYQVTQFGKPVTLSCSQTLNHNVMYWYQQKSSQAPKLLFHYYDKDFNNEADTPDNFQSRRPNTSFCFLDIRSPGLGDTAMYLCATSLTISGEQYFGPGTRLTVT.

The chain is built from TRBV28 and TRBJ1-1; no definite D call. Looked up from germline, CDR1 is MDHEN and CDR2 is SYDVKM. Trimming shortened V by 3 bases and J by 2 bases, and 19 bases separated the two germline ends. The CDR3 has 17 amino acids. The CDR3 sequence is CASSFPRGWEGNTEAFF. Written as DNA, the CDR3 is TGTGCCAGCAGTTTCCCTCGAGGGTGGGAAGGTAACACTGAAGCTTTCTTT.

The chain joins TRBV5-1 to TRBJ2-1; tentative D call: TRBD1 (7 bases). The germline V gene has CDR1 SGHRS and CDR2 YFSETQ. The CDR3 totals 16 residues. Trimming stripped 0 bases from V and 0 bases from J, with 10 bases between. CDR3 region: CASSLVQGGSYNEQFF. The CDR3, as DNA: TGCGCCAGCAGCTTGGTCCAGGGGGGCTCCTACAATGAGCAGTTCTTC.

The chain has TRBV14 and TRBJ2-3; 13 bases fit TRBD2. Looked up from germline, CDR1 is SGHDN and CDR2 is FVKESK. The CDR3 has 14 residues. V was clipped by 9 bases and J by 7 bases; unmatched bases: 7. CDR3 nucleotide sequence: TGTGCCAGTCGACTAGCGGGGGGCGGATATACGCAGTATTTT. This encodes CASRLAGGGYTQYF.

The V call is TRBV5-4, the J call TRBJ2-7, with 9 bases fitting TRBD1. The CDR3 sequence is 15 residues long. Germline V gives CDR1 SGHNT, CDR2 YYREEE (reference sequence). J was trimmed by 3 bases and V by 0 bases; bases with no gene match: 4. The CDR3 is CASSLAGQGLYEQYF. CDR3 DNA sequence: TGTGCCAGCAGCTTGGCGGGACAGGGCCTCTACGAGCAGTACTTC.

The J gene is TRBJ1-5, the V gene TRBV7-8; 8 bases map to TRBD1. This CDR3 is 16 amino acids long. Per the germline V gene, CDR1 is SGHVS and CDR2 is FQNEAQ. The V gene end was trimmed by 5 bases and the J gene end by 6 bases; junction bases not matched to a gene: 12. In DNA, the CDR3 is TGTGCCAGCAGCACGAGGACAGGGAGGAATAGTCAGCCCCAGCATTTT. This sequence encodes CASSTRTGRNSQPQHF.

This chain links TRBV12-5 with TRBJ2-7; 15 bases line up with TRBD2. The V gene end was trimmed by 9 bases and the J gene end by 3 bases; junction bases not matched to a gene: 3. CDR1 is LGHNT, CDR2 FRNRAP, per germline. The CDR3 sequence is 14 residues long. CDR3 in amino acids: CASGLAGGGYEQYF. The DNA of the CDR3 is TGTGCTAGCGGACTAGCGGGAGGGGGCTACGAGCAGTACTTC.

This clone ranks as medium-sized (0.01 to 0.1%). The V and J genes are TRBV9 and TRBJ1-3, with D hard to call. With 0 bases removed from V and 2 bases from J, the gap between germline ends came to 12 bases. The CDR3 covers 16 residues. Germline CDR1 reads SGDLS; CDR2 reads YYNGEE. The CDR3: CASSVDEVRAGNTIYF. CDR3 nucleotides: TGTGCCAGCAGCGTAGACGAGGTGAGGGCTGGAAACACCATATATTTT. Full variable domain (remainder filled in from reference TRBV9 and TRBJ1-3): DSGVTQTPKHLITATGQRVTLRCSPRSGDLSVYWYQQSLDQGLQFLIQYYNGEERAKGNILERFSAQQFPDLHSELNLSSLELGDSALYFCASSVDEVRAGNTIYFGEGSWLTVV.

This rearrangement joins TRBV18 to TRBJ1-5; 11 positions match TRBD1. V gave up 2 bases and J gave up 7 bases; unmatched junction bases: 10. The germline V gene encodes CDR1 KGHSH and CDR2 LQKENI. The CDR3 contains 17 residues. The CDR3 nucleotides read TGTGCCAGCTCACCAATGCGGACAGGGGGCGGTCGACAGCCCCAGCATTTT. This codes for CASSPMRTGGGRQPQHF.

The J gene is TRBJ2-1, the V gene TRBV4-3, with 9 bases lining up with TRBD1. Per germline, CDR1 LGHNA and CDR2 YSLEER. V lost 0 bases, J lost 9 bases, and 12 bases stayed unmatched. The CDR3 has 17 amino acids. CDR3 residues: CASSQDPPDRGLGEQFF. Written as DNA, the CDR3 is TGCGCCAGCAGCCAAGACCCCCCAGACAGGGGGTTGGGTGAGCAGTTCTTC.

The chain combines TRBV27 with TRBJ2-7, with a possible D match to TRBD2 (5 bases). From germline, CDR1 is MNHEY and CDR2 SMNVEV (reference sequence). Trimming shortened V by 4 bases and J by 0 bases, and 16 bases separated the two germline ends. This CDR3 is built from 16 residues. The CDR3: CASSWGAAASSYEQYF. The CDR3 DNA reads as TGTGCCAGCAGTTGGGGAGCGGCGGCTAGCTCCTACGAGCAGTACTTC.

The gene calls are TRBV30 and TRBJ2-3, with TRBD2 matching over 10 bases. Looked up from germline, CDR1 is GTSNPN and CDR2 is SVGIG (reference sequence). This CDR3 region has 15 residues. With V trimmed by 4 bases and J by 4 bases, 8 bases remained unmatched. Here the CDR3 reads CAWTPGLAAADTQYF. For the CDR3, the DNA is TGTGCCTGGACCCCCGGACTAGCGGCTGCAGATACGCAGTATTTT.

The CDR3, as DNA: TGCGCCAGCAGGGGACAGGGACCCTACGAGCAGTACTTC. It encodes CASRGQGPYEQYF. V gene TRBV10-1 combines with J gene TRBJ2-7; 9 bases align to TRBD1. This CDR3 is 13 amino acids long. V lost 6 bases and J lost 2; bases outside the gene matches: 2. The V gene's germline CDR1 is WNHNN and CDR2 SYGVQD (reference sequence).

The rearrangement uses TRBV19 and TRBJ1-1, with D possibly being TRBD1 (6 bases). V was pared by 6 bases and J by 3 bases, with 11 bases between. CDR1 is LNHDA, CDR2 SQIVND, per germline (reference sequence). This CDR3 has 13 residues. This CDR3 reads CASRVEGDTEAFF. The DNA for the CDR3 is TGTGCCAGTAGGGTAGAGGGGGACACTGAAGCTTTCTTT.

V is TRBV6-6 and J is TRBJ1-2, with a weak D call TRBD1 (5 bases). Germline V gene sequence: CDR1 MNHNY, CDR2 SVGAGI (reference sequence). The CDR3 is 13 residues long. The ends were cut back, 5 bases at V and 4 bases at J, with 11 bases in the middle. As DNA, the CDR3 is TGTGCCAGCAGTCAGACAACAGGCTATGGCTACACCTTC. Protein: CASSQTTGYGYTF.

This clone was detected once. This rearrangement joins TRBV14 to TRBJ1-3; no clear D gene. The V gene lost 6 bases and the J gene lost 0 bases, with 15 bases spanning the gap. The germline CDR1 and CDR2 sequences are SGHDN and FVKESK. The CDR3 loop spans 16 amino acids. CDR3: CASSTSDTYSGNTIYF. DNA for the CDR3: TGTGCCAGCAGTACAAGTGACACATACTCTGGAAACACCATATATTTT. The entire variable domain, with the rest obtained from reference TRBV14 and TRBJ1-3, is as follows: EAGVTQFPSHSVIEKGQTVTLRCDPISGHDNLYWYRRVMGKEIKFLLHFVKESKQDESGMPNNRFLAERTGGTYSTLKVQPAELEDSGVYFCASSTSDTYSGNTIYFGEGSWLTVV.

V usage is TRBV5-5 and J usage is TRBJ1-4; 7 nucleotides match TRBD1. CDR3 length equals 16 residues. The ends lost 3 bases at V and 8 bases at J; junction bases unmatched: 13. Germline lookup yields CDR1 SGHKS and CDR2 YYEKEE (reference sequence). CDR3 region: CASSSLAGGSEEKLFF. The CDR3 region has the DNA TGTGCCAGCAGCTCCTTAGCAGGGGGAAGTGAGGAAAAACTGTTTTTT.